The text below deals with one T cell receptor beta chain. Assay: immunoSEQ multiplex PCR; the TCRdb copy retains only in-frame clones and omits some. The repertoire has roughly 160,000 clones, around 80% of them found once; the top ten carry 15% to 20%. The cohort comprised adults aged about 18 to 90 years residing in approximately 25 US areas. The sample is drawn from a study of blood T cell repertoires in COVID-19. This CDR3 has 13 amino acids. V was pared by 0 bases and J by 7 bases, with 10 bases between. Germline CDR1 SGHTA, CDR2 FQGNSA. The chain has TRBV7-2 and TRBJ2-7; D possibly corresponds to TRBD2 (6 bases). The sequence derives from a woman aged 70-85 years in a cohort exposed to, infected with or recovered from COVID-19 (not recorded which). Material: PBMCs or T cells enriched from blood (not recorded which). DNA for the CDR3: TGTGCCAGCAGCTTAGCTTTAGGGAGGGAGCAGTACTTC. Translation gives CASSLALGREQYF.